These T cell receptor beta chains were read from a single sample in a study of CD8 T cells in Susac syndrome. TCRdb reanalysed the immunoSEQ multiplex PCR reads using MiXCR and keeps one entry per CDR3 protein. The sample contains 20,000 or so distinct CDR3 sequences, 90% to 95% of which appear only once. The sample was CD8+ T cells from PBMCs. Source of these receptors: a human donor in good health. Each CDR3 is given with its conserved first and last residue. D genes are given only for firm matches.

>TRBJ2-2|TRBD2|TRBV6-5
TGTGCCAGCAGTTATACGTCTGGACTAGCGGGATTCTTCGCGAACACCGGGGAGCTGTTTTTT
CASSYTSGLAGFFANTGELFF
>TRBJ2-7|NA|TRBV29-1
TGCAGCGTTGAAGATCAGGGAACGCGGGGATACGAGCAGTACTTC
CSVEDQGTRGYEQYF
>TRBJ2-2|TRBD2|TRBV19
TGTGCCAGTGGGGGCCTAGCGGGAGTGCCAGGGGAGCTGTTTTTT
CASGGLAGVPGELFF
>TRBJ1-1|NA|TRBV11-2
TGTGCCAGCAGCGTAGCGGGACAACGTGAAGCTTTCTTT
CASSVAGQREAFF
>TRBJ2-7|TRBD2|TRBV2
TGTGCCAGCAGTGTTCCTAGCGGGAGGGCGGTTTCCTACGAGCAGTACTTC
CASSVPSGRAVSYEQYF
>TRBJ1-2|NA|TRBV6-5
TGTGCCAGCAGTTACGGGGTATTTAACTATGGCTACACCTTC
CASSYGVFNYGYTF
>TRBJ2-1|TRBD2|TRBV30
TGTGCCTGGAGTGTAGGTCCTAGCGGAGGGTTTTCCTACAATGAGCAGTTCTTC
CAWSVGPSGGFSYNEQFF
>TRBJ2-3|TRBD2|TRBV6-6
TGTGCCAGCAGTACTAGCGGGATTACAGATACGCAGTATTTT
CASSTSGITDTQYF
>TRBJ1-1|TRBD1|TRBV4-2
TGTGCCAGCAGCCAACGGGACAGAAACACTGAAGCTTTCTTT
CASSQRDRNTEAFF
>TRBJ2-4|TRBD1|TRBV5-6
TGTGCCAGCAGCAAGGGGACAGGGGGCGCATACATTCAGTACTTC
CASSKGTGGAYIQYF
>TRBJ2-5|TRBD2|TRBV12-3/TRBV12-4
TGTGCCAGCAGTTTACGCTTCAAGCGGGAGGGTAGGGAGACCCAGTACTTC
CASSLRFKREGRETQYF
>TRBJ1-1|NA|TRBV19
TGTGCCAGTGGATTCACGTCCTCGGCGGGCACTGAAGCTTTCTTT
CASGFTSSAGTEAFF
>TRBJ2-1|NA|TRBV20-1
TGCAGTGCTAGACCCTTAGACGGTTACAATGAGCAGTTCTTC
CSARPLDGYNEQFF
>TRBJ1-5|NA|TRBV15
TGTGCCACCAGCAGAGTAGTGGGAGGCAATCAGCCCCAGCATTTT
CATSRVVGGNQPQHF
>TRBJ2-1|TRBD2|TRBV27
TGTGCCAGCAGCCGCCTTATTCCGACTAGCGGGAGAGGAAATGAGCAGTTCTTC
CASSRLIPTSGRGNEQFF
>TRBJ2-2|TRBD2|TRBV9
TGTGCCAGCAGCGTAGCAGCGGGAGTGGCCGGGGAGCTGTTTTTT
CASSVAAGVAGELFF
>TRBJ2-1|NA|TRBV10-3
TGTGCCATCAGTGAGCCGGTACAGGGAGGGCATGAGCAGTTCTTC
CAISEPVQGGHEQFF
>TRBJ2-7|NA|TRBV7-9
TGTGCCAGCAGCTTAGTTCTGTACGAGCAGTACTTC
CASSLVLYEQYF
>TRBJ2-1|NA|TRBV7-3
TGTGCCAGCAGCTTAACGGGCGGGGAGTGGGATGAGCAGTTCTTC
CASSLTGGEWDEQFF
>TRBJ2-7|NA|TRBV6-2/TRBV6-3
TGTGCCAGCAGTTATGGGCAGATGACCTACGAGCAGTACTTC
CASSYGQMTYEQYF
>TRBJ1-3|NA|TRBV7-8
TGTGCCAGCAGCTTAGAGGGTAATCTCCCTGGAAACACCATATATTTT
CASSLEGNLPGNTIYF
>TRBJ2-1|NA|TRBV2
TGTGCCAACGGCGGGGTAGCGGAATACAATGAGCAGTTCTTC
CANGGVAEYNEQFF
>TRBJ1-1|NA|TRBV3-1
TGTGCCAGCAGCCAAGATGCCCTTGACGGAAGGAACACTGAAGCTTTCTTT
CASSQDALDGRNTEAFF
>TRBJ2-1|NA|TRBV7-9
TGTGCCAGCAGCTACGGGTCCTGGGGAAAGAATGAGCAGTTCTTC
CASSYGSWGKNEQFF
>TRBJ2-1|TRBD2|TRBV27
TGTGTCTCGGGACTAGCGGAATACAATGAGCAGTTCTTC
CVSGLAEYNEQFF
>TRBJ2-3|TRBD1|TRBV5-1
TGCGCCAGCACGGACAGGGGTACCAGCACAGATACGCAGTATTTT
CASTDRGTSTDTQYF
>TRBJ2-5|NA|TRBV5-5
TGTGCCAGCAGCTGGTTGGATCCCCAAGAGACCCAGTACTTC
CASSWLDPQETQYF
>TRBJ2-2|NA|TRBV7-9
TGTGCCACCACCTCGGACACCGGGGAGCTGTTTTTT
CATTSDTGELFF
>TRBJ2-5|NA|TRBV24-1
TGTGCCACCAAGGATAGCCTCCAAGAGACCCAGTACTTC
CATKDSLQETQYF
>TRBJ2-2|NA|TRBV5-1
TGCGCCAGCAGCCCAAAACAACCGAACACCGGGGAGCTGTTTTTT
CASSPKQPNTGELFF
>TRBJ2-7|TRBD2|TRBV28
TGTGCCAGCAAGACTAGCGGGACCGCCTACGAGCAGTACTTC
CASKTSGTAYEQYF
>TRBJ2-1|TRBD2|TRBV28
TGTGCCAGCAGTTTACTACCCGTAGCGGGATTAACCTACAATGAGCAGTTCTTC
CASSLLPVAGLTYNEQFF
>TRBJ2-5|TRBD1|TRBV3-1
TGTGCCAGCAGCCGCCGGACAGGCCAAGAGACCCAGTACTTC
CASSRRTGQETQYF
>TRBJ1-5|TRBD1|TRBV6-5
TGTGCCAGCAGTTACCTCGACAGGGGATATAGCAATCAGCCCCAGCATTTT
CASSYLDRGYSNQPQHF
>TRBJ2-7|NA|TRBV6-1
TGTGCCAGCTGCGGAGCCTATACGGAGCAGTACTTC
CASCGAYTEQYF
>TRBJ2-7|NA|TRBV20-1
TGCAGTGCTAGAGATTTTCGGGAAGGCTACGAGCAGTACTTC
CSARDFREGYEQYF
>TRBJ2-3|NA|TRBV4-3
TGCGCCAGCAGCCTCCTAGAGGGGGCAGATACGCAGTATTTT
CASSLLEGADTQYF
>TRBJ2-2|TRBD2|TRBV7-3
TGTGCCAGCAGCTTAACGGGAGGGAGGGCGACCACCGGGGAGCTGTTTTTT
CASSLTGGRATTGELFF
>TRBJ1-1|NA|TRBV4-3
TGCGCCAGCAGCCAAGATGCCGTAGTAGGGGGGGAGAACACTGAAGCTTTCTTT
CASSQDAVVGGENTEAFF
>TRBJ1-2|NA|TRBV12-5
TGTGCTAGTAACCCAGGGAATAACTATGGCTACACCTTC
CASNPGNNYGYTF
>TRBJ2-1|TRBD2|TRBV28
TGTGCCAGCAGTTATAGCGGGGAGGGGAAAGTGGAGCAGTTCTTC
CASSYSGEGKVEQFF
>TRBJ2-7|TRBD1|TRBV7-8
TGTGCCAGCAGCAAAACAGGGGCCGGCTACGAGCAGTACTTC
CASSKTGAGYEQYF
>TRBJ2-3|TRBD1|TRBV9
TGTGCCAGCAGCACCTCCCCGACAGGGGAAACTGTGGATACGCAGTATTTT
CASSTSPTGETVDTQYF
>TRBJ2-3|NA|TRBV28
TGTGCCAGCAGTTTGCGACCCCGACCCTCTAGCACAGATACGCAGTATTTT
CASSLRPRPSSTDTQYF
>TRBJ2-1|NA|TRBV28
TGTGCCAGCAGCCCAGGCGGGAAGTTATCTAATGAGCAGTTCTTC
CASSPGGKLSNEQFF
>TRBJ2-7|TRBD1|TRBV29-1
TGCAGCGTTGAAGACCGGGACAGGGGGCTTTTTGAGCAGTACTTC
CSVEDRDRGLFEQYF
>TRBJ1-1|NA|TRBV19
TGTGCCAGTAGTCTTCGACCAGGACAGCTGGGACCCCCTGAAGCTTTCTTT
CASSLRPGQLGPPEAFF